The clone carrying this T cell receptor beta chain was seen just once. Its antigen is still unknown. The record originates from a study of T cell responses to AZD1222 COVID-19 vaccine. CDR1 and CDR2 (germline): LNHDA, SQIVND (reference sequence). The CDR3 runs to 16 residues. V shed 1 base and J shed 0 bases, with 10 bases lying between them. Data came from immunoSEQ multiplex PCR; TCRdb stores just in-frame clones and leaves some out. The data contain 140,000 to 150,000 clones, approximately 90% of them singletons. The study's findings and limits: Breadth and depth of Spike-specific TCRs rose after two AZD1222 doses.

Recipients boosted at about 4 weeks or about 12 weeks are pooled. The V call is TRBV19, the J call TRBJ1-3; no clear D. The sequence was collected from an adult who received the AZD1222 COVID-19 vaccine. The sample here was peripheral blood, taken 28 days after the second AZD1222 dose. The CDR3 DNA reads as TGTGCCAGTAGTATAGGCAGCAGCTCCTCTGGAAACACCATATATTTT. Translation: CASSIGSSSSGNTIYF.